The 20 T cell receptor beta chains below come from one sample, sequenced in a study of shared clonotypes between healthy human individuals. Sequencing was performed with immunoSEQ multiplex PCR; in TCRdb, only in-frame clones are kept and a portion is missing. The sample lists over 1.5 million clones; 95% to 99% were seen once. Sequenced sample: naive CD4+ T cells sorted from blood. Stated subset: CD45RA+ positively selected. These receptors came from a man aged 25-45 years in good health.

This rearrangement joins TRBV11-2 to TRBJ2-3; perhaps TRBD1 as D (5 bases). Between the trimmed V and J ends, which lost 3 bases and 0 bases, there was a span of 16 bases. This CDR3 comprises 17 residues. Germline assignment: CDR1 SGHAT and CDR2 FQNNGV. The DNA for the CDR3 is TGTGCCAGCAGCTTCGAAAAACAGGCTTCTAGCACAGATACGCAGTATTTT. It specifies CASSFEKQASSTDTQYF. Based on the CDR3 plus reference TRBV11-2 and TRBJ2-3, the full variable domain is EAGVAQSPRYKIIEKRQSVAFWCNPISGHATLYWYQQILGQGPKLLIQFQNNGVVDDSQLPKDRFSAERLKGVDSTLKIQPAKLEDSAVYLCASSFEKQASSTDTQYFGPGTRLTVL.

CDR3 residues: CASSSQGAGEQYF. DNA for the CDR3: TGTGCCAGCTCCTCCCAGGGGGCGGGTGAGCAGTACTTC. The V and J genes are TRBV18 and TRBJ2-7; 8 bases fit TRBD1. Trimming at V came to 6 bases and at J to 7 bases, leaving 8 bases not matched to a gene. The length of the CDR3 is 13 residues. Germline V lookup: CDR1 KGHSH, CDR2 LQKENI.

The chain joins TRBV29-1 to TRBJ2-1, with 14 bases lining up with TRBD2. CDR3 length: 14 residues. Losses at the gene ends were 8 bases for V and 8 bases for J; bases not matched to a gene: 8. From germline, CDR1 is SQVTM and CDR2 ANQGSEA. In DNA, the CDR3 is TGCAGCCCGACAAAGGGACTAGCGGGAGATGAGCAGTTCTTC. This sequence encodes CSPTKGLAGDEQFF.

As to this clone: The sample contains more than one DNA sequence encoding this CDR3. The chain links TRBV9 to TRBJ1-1; perhaps TRBD1 as D (5 bases). The CDR3 has 14 residues. V gave up 0 bases and J gave up 4 bases, with 10 bases separating them. CDR1 and CDR2 from the germline V gene are SGDLS and YYNGEE. The CDR3 DNA is TGTGCCAGCAGCGTAGCTACAGGAGGCACTGAAGCTTTCTTT. It encodes CASSVATGGTEAFF.

The J gene is TRBJ2-1, the V gene TRBV28, with D perhaps TRBD1 (6 bases). Looked up from germline, CDR1 is MDHEN and CDR2 is SYDVKM. The CDR3 is 16 amino acids. Trimming left V 3 bases short and J 6 bases short, with 18 bases between. The CDR3 region has the DNA TGTGCCAGCAGTTTTTTCCATCTTAGGGGGAGCAATGAGCAGTTCTTC. It translates to CASSFFHLRGSNEQFF.

In DNA, the CDR3 is TGCGCCAGCAGCCCCGCTTTGGGATATGAAAAACTGTTTTTT. Its translation: CASSPALGYEKLFF. The chain has TRBV5-1 and TRBJ1-4; D remains unclear. This CDR3 is built from 14 residues. Germline CDR1 reads SGHRS; CDR2 reads YFSETQ. Trimming cost V 4 bases and J 6 bases, with 13 bases left between them.

This chain uses TRBV2 with TRBJ2-6; D is ambiguous. V was trimmed by 6 bases and J by 0 bases, leaving 9 bases between them. CDR3 length: 15 amino acids. Per germline, CDR1 SNHLY and CDR2 FYNNEI. CDR3 nucleotides: TGTGCCAGCAGCGGGTCGGGCTCTGGGGCCAACGTCCTGACTTTC. Amino acid sequence: CASSGSGSGANVLTF.

The gene calls are TRBV25-1 and TRBJ2-7; 9 positions agree with TRBD1. V trimming: 6 bases; J trimming: 2 bases; junction bases outside the gene matches: 2. This CDR3 is built from 13 residues. The germline CDR1 and CDR2 sequences are MGHDK and SYGVNS. The CDR3 nucleotides read TGTGCCAGCAGAAGGACAGGGGCCTACGAGCAGTACTTC. It specifies CASRRTGAYEQYF.

The rearrangement uses TRBV28 and TRBJ1-1; TRBD1 aligns across 7 bases. The CDR3 totals 15 residues. Germline assignment: CDR1 MDHEN and CDR2 SYDVKM. V lost 7 bases, J lost 1 base, and 9 bases stayed unmatched. The CDR3 DNA reads as TGTGCCAGCATCCGGGACAGAGACAGGAACACTGAAGCTTTCTTT. Protein sequence: CASIRDRDRNTEAFF.

This CDR3 is CASSSRGRSNEQYF. DNA of the CDR3: TGTGCCAGTAGTAGCCGGGGAAGGTCCAACGAGCAGTACTTC. The chain employs TRBV19 and TRBJ2-7; the D gene is possibly TRBD2 (5 bases). This CDR3 spans 14 amino acids. Germline assignment: CDR1 LNHDA and CDR2 SQIVND (reference sequence). The V and J ends lost 4 bases and 5 bases respectively, with 15 bases between them.

The V and J genes are TRBV28 and TRBJ2-1, with TRBD1 matching over 8 bases. With 5 bases clipped from V and 7 bases from J, the junction kept 7 bases outside the gene matches. The germline V gene encodes CDR1 MDHEN and CDR2 SYDVKM. The CDR3 sequence is 14 residues long. The CDR3 DNA follows: TGTGCCAGCAGTCCCAAATACAGGGGGAATGAGCAGTTCTTC. Its protein product is CASSPKYRGNEQFF.

V and J are TRBV18 and TRBJ2-7, with 11 bases matching TRBD2. Germline V gene data show CDR1 as KGHSH and CDR2 as LQKENI. The CDR3 is 16 residues long. The V and J ends lost 6 bases and 3 bases, in that order; junction bases with no gene match: 10. This CDR3 reads CASSSGTSGLRYEQYF. CDR3 bases: TGTGCCAGCTCCTCCGGGACTAGCGGCCTTCGCTACGAGCAGTACTTC.

The chain couples TRBV7-2 to TRBJ2-1, with a possible D match to TRBD2 (6 bases). The ends were cut back, 5 bases at V and 4 bases at J, with 9 bases in the middle. CDR3 length: 13 amino acids. CDR1 is SGHTA, CDR2 FQGNSA, per germline. CDR3 in amino acids: CASSAGTYNEQFF. The CDR3 bases are TGTGCCAGCAGCGCGGGGACTTACAATGAGCAGTTCTTC. Variable domain in full (rest from reference TRBV7-2 and TRBJ2-1): GAGVSQSPSNKVTEKGKDVELRCDPISGHTALYWYRQSLGQGLEFLIYFQGNSAPDKSGLPSDRFSAERTGGSVSTLTIQRTQQEDSAVYLCASSAGTYNEQFFGPGTRLTVL.

The chain employs TRBV2 and TRBJ2-3, with TRBD2 matching 8 bases. The V and J ends lost 5 bases and 5 bases, in that order; junction bases with no gene match: 6. In germline, CDR1 is SNHLY, CDR2 FYNNEI. There are 14 residues in the CDR3. This CDR3 reads CASSNGTSIDTQYF. CDR3 bases: TGTGCCAGCAGTAACGGGACTAGTATAGATACGCAGTATTTT.

The chain recombines TRBV5-1 with TRBJ1-2; D is unresolved. Trimming stripped 0 bases from V and 0 bases from J, with 9 bases between. Germline V CDR1 and CDR2: SGHRS, YFSETQ. The CDR3 is 15 residues long. Written as DNA, the CDR3 is TGCGCCAGCAGCTTGGGCTCCTCAGCTAACTATGGCTACACCTTC. Residues: CASSLGSSANYGYTF.

The rearrangement uses TRBV6-1 and TRBJ2-7; D is unclear. Deletions cut 7 bases from V and 0 bases from J, with 10 bases between. The CDR3 totals 13 residues. CDR1 and CDR2 from the germline V gene are MNHNS and SASEGT. As DNA, the CDR3 is TGTGCCAGCAATAAGCAGAGCTCCTACGAGCAGTACTTC. Protein sequence: CASNKQSSYEQYF.

V is TRBV5-4 and J is TRBJ2-1, with D possibly matching TRBD1 (6 bases). The CDR3 totals 15 residues. Germline V CDR1 and CDR2: SGHNT, YYREEE (reference sequence). Trimming stripped 3 bases from V and 3 bases from J, with 13 bases between. The CDR3: CASSYQGSGYNEQFF. In DNA form, the CDR3 reads TGTGCCAGCAGCTACCAGGGGAGCGGCTACAATGAGCAGTTCTTC.

The V gene is TRBV7-9, the J gene TRBJ2-1; 8 bases agree with TRBD2. The V segment lost 5 bases and the J segment 6 bases; nucleotides outside the gene matches: 9. The germline CDR1 and CDR2 sequences are SEHNR and FQNEAQ (reference sequence). This CDR3 has 15 amino acids. CDR3 DNA sequence: TGTGCCAGCAGCGAAACTAGCGGACTAGTCAATGAGCAGTTCTTC. Residues: CASSETSGLVNEQFF. The full variable domain, its missing parts supplied by reference TRBV7-9 and TRBJ2-1, is DTGVSQNPRHKITKRGQNVTFRCDPISEHNRLYWYRQTLGQGPEFLTYFQNEAQLEKSRLLSDRFSAERPKGSFSTLEIQRTEQGDSAMYLCASSETSGLVNEQFFGPGTRLTVL.

The chain recombines TRBV19 with TRBJ2-5, with a possible D match to TRBD1 (5 bases). The CDR3 contains 14 residues. V was cut by 5 bases and J by 2 bases, with 12 bases left in between. Germline loops: CDR1 LNHDA, CDR2 SQIVND (reference sequence). Here the CDR3 reads CASSVFRDQETQYF. The CDR3 DNA follows: TGTGCCAGTAGTGTGTTCAGGGATCAAGAGACCCAGTACTTC.

This CDR3 is CASMGTTYNEQFF. The CDR3 coding sequence is TGTGCCAGTATGGGGACAACCTACAATGAGCAGTTCTTC. The chain employs TRBV19 and TRBJ2-1; D possibly corresponds to TRBD1 (6 bases). Germline V CDR1 and CDR2: LNHDA, SQIVND (reference sequence). CDR3 size: 13 residues. V was trimmed by 7 bases and J by 2 bases, leaving 9 bases between them. The complete variable domain, with remaining parts taken from reference TRBV19 and TRBJ2-1, reads DGGITQSPKYLFRKEGQNVTLSCEQNLNHDAMYWYRQDPGQGLRLIYYSQIVNDFQKGDIAEGYSVSREKKESFPLTVTSAQKNPTAFYLCASMGTTYNEQFFGPGTRLTVL.